Following are 23 T cell receptor beta chains from one sample sequenced in a study of high-grade serous ovarian cancer treatment subgroups. Sequencing was performed with immunoSEQ multiplex PCR; in TCRdb, only in-frame clones are kept and a portion is missing. The data contain around 30,000 clones, under 90% of them singletons. Tumor samples were taken before definitive surgery or chemotherapy. The sequencing input was tumor tissue. The receptors here all came from a human donor with high-grade serous ovarian cancer.

The chain is built from TRBV5-6 and TRBJ2-5; TRBD2 might be the D (6 bases). CDR1 and CDR2 (germline): SGHDT, YYEEEE. V lost 4 bases to trimming and J lost 4 bases, with 17 bases between them. The CDR3 is 15 amino acids. CDR3 in DNA: TGTGCCAGCAGCCTGTATGGAGGGCCACGAGAGACCCAGTACTTC. Translating gives CASSLYGGPRETQYF.

The chain's CDR3 is CASSLFGANVLTF. The CDR3 DNA follows: TGTGCCAGCAGCTTATTTGGGGCCAACGTCCTGACTTTC. The gene calls are TRBV5-4 and TRBJ2-6; D unclear. The CDR3 extends over 13 amino acids. V lost 2 bases to trimming and J lost 3 bases, with 3 bases between them. Germline CDR1 SGHNT, CDR2 YYREEE (reference sequence). The full variable domain, completed using reference TRBV5-4 and TRBJ2-6, is ETGVTQSPTHLIKTRGQQVTLRCSSQSGHNTVSWYQQALGQGPQFIFQYYREEENGRGNFPPRFSGLQFPNYSSELNVNALELDDSALYLCASSLFGANVLTFGAGSRLTVL.

J is TRBJ2-4 and V is TRBV14; 7 bases agree with TRBD2. Unmatched junction bases numbered 3, after V lost 4 bases and J lost 0 bases. The CDR3 contains 15 residues. The germline V gene has CDR1 SGHDN and CDR2 FVKESK. CDR3 region: CASSLGGIAKNIQYF. Written as DNA, the CDR3 is TGTGCCAGCAGCCTCGGGGGGATAGCCAAAAACATTCAGTACTTC.

The chain uses TRBV4-1 and TRBJ1-2; 7 bases agree with TRBD1. J gave up 4 bases and V 3 bases, and 14 bases lay outside the gene matches. The CDR3 runs 17 residues. Germline V lookup: CDR1 MGHRA, CDR2 YSYEKL. The DNA of the CDR3 is TGCGCCAGCAGCCACCCCCAGGGGGGGGGCGCGGGCTATGGCTACACCTTC. As protein: CASSHPQGGGAGYGYTF.

The CDR3 loop reads CASSLNRDGTEAFF. CDR3 nucleotides: TGCGCCAGCAGCTTGAATCGGGACGGCACTGAAGCTTTCTTT. The chain uses TRBV5-1 and TRBJ1-1; a weak D match, TRBD1 (5 bases). CDR3 length: 14 residues. V was trimmed by 1 base and J by 4 bases, leaving 11 bases between them. Looked up from germline, CDR1 is SGHRS and CDR2 is YFSETQ.

This rearrangement joins TRBV9 to TRBJ2-3; D not certain. Germline CDR1 SGDLS, CDR2 YYNGEE. V was clipped by 0 bases and J by 1 base, with 3 bases between them. The CDR3 has 13 amino acids. CDR3 sequence: CASSVVGTDTQYF. Written as DNA, the CDR3 is TGTGCCAGCAGCGTAGTAGGCACAGATACGCAGTATTTT.

This chain links TRBV15 with TRBJ2-1; 8 bases align to TRBD2. Germline assignment: CDR1 LNHNV and CDR2 YYDKDF (reference sequence). J lost 2 bases, V lost 1 base, and 4 bases had no gene match. This CDR3 contains 16 residues. Written as DNA, the CDR3 is TGTGCCACCAGCAGAGGCCCAGCGGGAGCCTACAATGAGCAGTTCTTC. Translating it yields CATSRGPAGAYNEQFF.

This rearrangement joins TRBV29-1 to TRBJ2-1; 7 nucleotides align to TRBD2. The CDR3 is 15 amino acids. Germline values: CDR1 SQVTM, CDR2 ANQGSEA. V lost 1 base to trimming and J lost 6 bases; unmatched junction nucleotides: 9. The DNA of the CDR3 is TGCAGCGTTGAAGGGATGTCTAGCGGACTCAATGAGCAGTTCTTC. As protein: CSVEGMSSGLNEQFF.

The chain carries TRBV6-6 and TRBJ1-2; D might be TRBD1 (5 bases). Germline V gene data show CDR1 as MNHNY and CDR2 as SVGAGI (reference sequence). V was clipped by 1 base and J by 7 bases, with 7 bases between them. The CDR3 spans 12 residues. CDR3: CASSYWGGGYTF. The CDR3 coding sequence is TGTGCCAGCAGTTACTGGGGGGGTGGCTACACCTTC.

CDR3 in DNA: TGTGCCAGCAGCTTAGCCTCAGTCCTAGCCAAAAACATTCAGTACTTC. Encoded protein: CASSLASVLAKNIQYF. The chain combines TRBV7-9 with TRBJ2-4; D remains ambiguous. From germline, CDR1 is SEHNR and CDR2 FQNEAQ (reference sequence). V was pared by 0 bases and J by 0 bases, with 9 bases between. This CDR3 spans 16 amino acids. The whole variable domain, filled in from reference TRBV7-9 and TRBJ2-4, reads DTGVSQNPRHKITKRGQNVTFRCDPISEHNRLYWYRQTLGQGPEFLTYFQNEAQLEKSRLLSDRFSAERPKGSFSTLEIQRTEQGDSAMYLCASSLASVLAKNIQYFGAGTRLSVL.

The rearrangement joins TRBV28 to TRBJ2-7, with 10 bases fitting TRBD2. Germline CDR1 MDHEN, CDR2 SYDVKM. V shed 3 bases, J shed 3 bases, and the junction held 8 bases outside the gene matches. The CDR3 totals 16 residues. CDR3 nucleotide sequence: TGTGCCAGCAGTTTTGAGTTAGCGGGAGGCCTCTACGAGCAGTACTTC. This encodes CASSFELAGGLYEQYF.

The chain couples TRBV15 to TRBJ2-7; the match to TRBD2 covers 10 bases. The CDR3 length is 18 residues. Per the germline V gene, CDR1 is LNHNV and CDR2 is YYDKDF (reference sequence). J lost 2 bases, V lost 0 bases, and 10 bases had no gene match. The CDR3 nucleotides are TGTGCCACCAGCAGAGATCTAAGCGGGAGGGCCTATCCCTACGAGCAGTACTTC. It is translated as CATSRDLSGRAYPYEQYF.

The chain links TRBV15 to TRBJ1-1; D is perhaps TRBD1 (5 bases). Trimming took off 0 bases at V and 7 bases at J, with 12 bases between the two ends. Germline CDR1 is LNHNV and CDR2 is YYDKDF (reference sequence). There are 14 residues in the CDR3. CDR3 protein: CATSRDKTAIEAFF. CDR3 DNA sequence: TGTGCCACCAGCAGAGATAAGACAGCTATTGAAGCTTTCTTT.

The chain's CDR3 is CASSLSPWLTSNQPQHF. The CDR3 region has the DNA TGTGCCAGCAGTTTATCCCCGTGGCTGACTAGCAATCAGCCCCAGCATTTT. The chain employs TRBV28 and TRBJ1-5; D remains unclear. The V and J ends lost 1 base and 0 bases respectively, with 13 bases between them. The CDR3 runs to 17 residues. Germline V gives CDR1 MDHEN, CDR2 SYDVKM.

This clone was seen more than once but under ten times. The J gene is TRBJ2-1, the V gene TRBV7-3, with 7 bases fitting TRBD2. The germline CDR1 and CDR2 sequences are SGHTA and FQGTGA. V gave up 5 bases and J gave up 7 bases; unmatched junction bases: 11. CDR3 length: 15 amino acids. CDR3 sequence (DNA): TGTGCCAGCAGCCGCACGGCGGGAGTATTAAATGAGCAGTTCTTC. It is translated as CASSRTAGVLNEQFF.

This clone has only one observation. This sequence joins TRBV30 and TRBJ2-7; weak D call: TRBD1 (6 bases). V dropped 0 bases and J dropped 6 bases, with 9 bases sitting between them. CDR3 length: 12 amino acids. CDR1 and CDR2 from the germline V gene are GTSNPN and SVGIG (reference sequence). Written as DNA, the CDR3 is TGTGCCTGGAGTGTTCAGACAGGCGAGCAGTACTTC. It specifies CAWSVQTGEQYF.

The chain employs TRBV15 and TRBJ2-5; D is unresolved. The J call is in doubt because the DNA end fits TRBJ2-7 better. CDR1 is LNHNV and CDR2 is YYDKDF in the germline V gene (reference sequence). The CDR3 length is 15 residues. CDR3 in DNA: TGTGCCACCAGAGCCTTCTCGGGCAGCTCCTACGAGCAGTACTTC. Translation gives CATRAFSGSSYEQYF.

The genes are TRBV25-1 and TRBJ1-4; the match to TRBD1 covers 7 bases. This CDR3 has 16 amino acids. V dropped 6 bases and J dropped 4; count of bases not matched to a gene: 11. CDR1 and CDR2 from the germline V gene are MGHDK and SYGVNS. CDR3 DNA sequence: TGTGCCAGCAGCCCGACCCCGGGACAGATTAATGAAAAACTGTTTTTT. Encoded protein: CASSPTPGQINEKLFF.

Only a few counts were recorded for this clone. The V and J genes are TRBV13 and TRBJ2-7; 8 bases are shared with TRBD1. CDR3 length: 14 amino acids. Germline V gene data show CDR1 as PRHDT and CDR2 as FYEKMQ (reference sequence). V lost 5 bases to trimming and J lost 1 base; unmatched junction nucleotides: 4. The CDR3 protein is CASSRGQGSYEQYF. The CDR3 coding sequence is TGTGCCAGCAGCCGAGGACAGGGTTCCTACGAGCAGTACTTC.

The chain has TRBV18 and TRBJ1-1; TRBD1 aligns across 8 bases. J was trimmed by 4 bases and V by 6 bases; bases with no gene match: 4. Per the germline V gene, CDR1 is KGHSH and CDR2 is LQKENI. This CDR3 comprises 13 residues. CDR3 region: CASSQGAGTEAFF. Written as DNA, the CDR3 is TGTGCCAGCTCGCAGGGGGCGGGCACTGAAGCTTTCTTT.

The genes are TRBV7-3 and TRBJ1-2, with TRBD1 as a possible D gene (5 bases). Germline-derived CDR1 and CDR2 are SGHTA and FQGTGA. The CDR3 totals 15 residues. V shed 5 bases and J shed 0 bases, with 13 bases lying between them. This chain's CDR3 is CASSQNGGTNYGYTF. For the CDR3, the DNA is TGTGCCAGCAGCCAAAACGGGGGGACTAACTATGGCTACACCTTC.

A single count supports this clone. DNA of the CDR3: TGTGCCAGCAGCTTCCGCTCTGGAAACACCATATATTTT. Its protein is CASSFRSGNTIYF. The chain uses TRBV7-2 and TRBJ1-3; no reliable D call. Germline V gives CDR1 SGHTA, CDR2 FQGNSA. Trimming shortened V by 3 bases and J by 0 bases, and 3 bases separated the two germline ends. The CDR3 is made up of 13 amino acids.

This chain uses TRBV18 with TRBJ1-1, with 7 bases identical to TRBD1. J was trimmed by 6 bases and V by 9 bases; bases with no gene match: 7. The CDR3 spans 12 residues. Looked up from germline, CDR1 is KGHSH and CDR2 is LQKENI. CDR3: CASYRQGPEAFF. The CDR3, as DNA: TGTGCCAGTTACAGACAGGGACCTGAAGCTTTCTTT. The full variable domain, rest sourced from reference TRBV18 and TRBJ1-1, is NAGVMQNPRHLVRRRGQEARLRCSPMKGHSHVYWYRQLPEEGLKFMVYLQKENIIDESGMPKERFSAEFPKEGPSILRIQQVVRGDSAAYFCASYRQGPEAFFGQGTRLTVV.